The sequence of this T cell receptor beta chain was determined in a study of control samples from healthy donors and cancer patients. Repertoires were generated with immunoSEQ multiplex PCR, while TCRdb's copy carries only in-frame clones and drops some. The table lists 70,000 to 95,000 clones, roughly 93% of them singletons, with roughly 1.3% in the top ten. Germline CDR1 MNHEY, CDR2 SVGAGI. Deletions cut 0 bases from V and 3 bases from J, with 9 bases between. The CDR3 loop spans 15 amino acids. The TCR sequence derives from a woman aged 40 to 49 with lung cancer. The sample was PBMCs. This rearrangement joins TRBV6-5 to TRBJ1-5; possibly TRBD1 for D (5 bases). The CDR3 nucleotides are TGTGCCAGCAGTTACTCGGGGGGGTACAATCAGCCCCAGCATTTT. Translation: CASSYSGGYNQPQHF.